These 19 T cell receptor beta chains were all obtained from the same sample, sequenced in a study of blood T cell repertoires in COVID-19. Using immunoSEQ multiplex PCR, the repertoire was profiled, and TCRdb retains in-frame clones only, with some absent. The sample includes roughly 180,000 clones, roughly 76% seen only once; the top ten take 11%. Sequencing was performed on peripheral blood. Receptor source: a woman aged 40 to 50 with COVID-19, enrolled during active disease.

The V and J genes are TRBV7-2 and TRBJ2-1; 8 positions agree with TRBD2. This CDR3 region has 15 residues. Looked up from germline, CDR1 is SGHTA and CDR2 is FQGNSA. V gave up 2 bases and J gave up 0 bases; unmatched junction bases: 0. The CDR3 is CASSLRGGSYNEQFF. In DNA form, the CDR3 reads TGTGCCAGCAGCTTACGGGGGGGCTCCTACAATGAGCAGTTCTTC.

The rearrangement uses TRBV1 and TRBJ2-7; TRBD2, as called in the table, went unchecked against the DNA. TRBV1 is a known pseudogene. The length of the CDR3 is 16 residues. CDR3 amino acids: CTSSRCWRGSYYEQYV. For the CDR3, the DNA is TGCACCAGCAGCCGGTGTTGGCGGGGATCTTACTACGAGCAGTACGTC.

The CDR3 bases are TGTGCCAGCAGTGACTCCGGGACCGGGGAGCTGTTTTTT. Translating it yields CASSDSGTGELFF. The rearrangement uses TRBV6-4 and TRBJ2-2; D uncertain. Between the trimmed V and J ends, which lost 0 bases and 5 bases, there was a span of 4 bases. This CDR3 comprises 13 residues. The V gene's germline CDR1 is MRHNA and CDR2 SNTAGT.

The V call is TRBV3-1 (or the pseudogene TRBV3-2), the J call TRBJ2-5, with a weak D call TRBD1 (6 bases). CDR1 is LGHDT and CDR2 is YNNKEL in the germline V gene (reference sequence). V was pared by 3 bases and J by 1 base, with 15 bases between. The CDR3 runs to 16 residues. This CDR3 is CASSQVWTALQETQYF. The DNA of the CDR3 is TGTGCCAGCAGCCAGGTTTGGACAGCGCTCCAAGAGACCCAGTACTTC.

This chain uses TRBV27 with TRBJ2-7; 10 bases fit TRBD1. Unmatched junction bases numbered 7, after V lost 5 bases and J lost 3 bases. Germline V lookup: CDR1 MNHEY, CDR2 SMNVEV (reference sequence). This CDR3 is 15 amino acids long. The CDR3 DNA follows: TGTGCCAGCAGTCCGGGACAGGGGAAGGGCTACGAGCAGTACTTC. Encoded protein: CASSPGQGKGYEQYF.

Written as DNA, the CDR3 is TGTGCCAGCAGACGGGAGGGCCAGGGCTCCTACAATGAGCAGTTCTTC. Its translation: CASRREGQGSYNEQFF. This chain uses TRBV28 with TRBJ2-1, with 8 bases identical to TRBD2. The CDR3 runs to 16 residues. The germline V gene has CDR1 MDHEN and CDR2 SYDVKM. Trimming took 6 bases from V and 0 from J; bases not matched to a gene: 7.

This clone has only a few counts. The chain uses TRBV3-1 (or the pseudogene TRBV3-2) and TRBJ2-7; 9 bases map to TRBD2. The CDR3 consists of 14 residues. The germline V gene encodes CDR1 LGHDT and CDR2 YNNKEL (reference sequence). V was pared by 6 bases and J by 6 bases, with 9 bases of the junction left unmatched. The CDR3 coding sequence is TGTGCCAGCAGTCGGGATAGCGGGAGTATCGAGCAGTACTTC. Its translation is CASSRDSGSIEQYF.

This clone came up once. The rearrangement joins TRBV5-1 to TRBJ2-2; possible D gene TRBD1, 6 bases. Germline V gives CDR1 SGHRS, CDR2 YFSETQ. The germline V and J ends were trimmed by 0 bases and 5 bases, with 11 bases remaining between them. The CDR3 covers 15 residues. The CDR3: CASSLAPQGTGELFF. DNA of the CDR3: TGCGCCAGCAGCTTGGCACCCCAGGGGACCGGGGAGCTGTTTTTT.

V usage is TRBV20-1 and J usage is TRBJ2-5; D is possibly TRBD1 (5 bases). With 3 bases removed from V and 4 bases from J, the gap between germline ends came to 18 bases. CDR1 is DFQATT, CDR2 SNEGSKA, per germline (reference sequence). The CDR3 length is 15 residues. CDR3 DNA: TGCAGTGCTAGTCTTGGGTTTACAGGCACAGAGACCCAGTACTTC. Amino acid sequence: CSASLGFTGTETQYF.

The chain has TRBV5-6 and TRBJ1-3; 8 bases match TRBD1. The CDR3 covers 14 residues. Germline-derived CDR1 and CDR2 are SGHDT and YYEEEE. Trimming cost V 3 bases and J 4 bases; bases outside gene matches: 3. The CDR3 reads CASSWTGQGNTIYF. The CDR3 DNA sequence: TGTGCCAGCAGCTGGACAGGGCAAGGAAACACCATATATTTT.

The rearrangement uses TRBV2 and TRBJ2-2; 9 bases map to TRBD1. From germline, CDR1 is SNHLY and CDR2 FYNNEI. After removal of 7 bases from V and 4 bases from J, the junction contained 4 bases not matched to a gene. The CDR3 covers 14 residues. CDR3 nucleotide sequence: TGTGCCAGCACCGTGGGACAGGGCACCGGGGAGCTGTTTTTT. This encodes CASTVGQGTGELFF.

The chain carries TRBV20-1 and TRBJ2-1; D possibly corresponds to TRBD2 (6 bases). Trimming took off 3 bases at V and 4 bases at J, with 13 bases between the two ends. The germline V gene encodes CDR1 DFQATT and CDR2 SNEGSKA (reference sequence). The CDR3 consists of 14 residues. The CDR3 spells CSASSGRQYNEQFF. CDR3 DNA sequence: TGCAGTGCTAGTTCGGGGAGGCAATACAATGAGCAGTTCTTC.

The rearrangement joins TRBV7-2 to TRBJ2-1, with 10 nucleotides matching TRBD2. This CDR3 comprises 17 residues. V gave up 2 bases and J gave up 9 bases; unmatched junction bases: 13. The V gene's germline CDR1 is SGHTA and CDR2 FQGNSA. The CDR3 here is CASSLMGSLAGVGEQFF. In DNA, the CDR3 is TGTGCCAGCAGCTTAATGGGGTCTCTAGCGGGAGTTGGTGAGCAGTTCTTC.

The chain uses TRBV29-1 and TRBJ2-7; weak D call: TRBD1 (6 bases). This CDR3 spans 16 amino acids. Germline CDR1 SQVTM, CDR2 ANQGSEA. Trimming stripped 1 base from V and 1 base from J, with 17 bases between. CDR3 sequence: CSVEALPLQGSYEQYV. The CDR3 nucleotides read TGCAGCGTTGAAGCCCTCCCCCTACAGGGTTCCTACGAGCAGTACGTC.

The rearrangement uses TRBV30 and TRBJ2-6; 7 bases line up with TRBD1. Germline V CDR1 and CDR2: GTSNPN, SVGIG (reference sequence). CDR3 length: 17 residues. Trimming took 3 bases from V and 0 from J; bases not matched to a gene: 8. In nucleotides, the CDR3 is TGTGCCTGGAGCAGCAGGGGGTCGAACTCTGGGGCCAACGTCCTGACTTTC. Translation: CAWSSRGSNSGANVLTF.

This clone has just one count. This chain uses TRBV5-6 with TRBJ1-2, with D possibly TRBD1 on 6 matching bases. CDR1 and CDR2 (germline): SGHDT, YYEEEE. The length of the CDR3 is 12 residues. The ends were cut back, 0 bases at V and 11 bases at J, with 11 bases in the middle. For the CDR3, the DNA is TGTGCCAGCAGCTTGGACAGGGCCCCTTACACCTTC. Amino acids: CASSLDRAPYTF.

This clone turned up a few times. V and J are TRBV6-1 and TRBJ2-2; 8 bases map to TRBD2. The trim removed 0 bases at V and 5 bases at J, leaving 11 bases unmatched. CDR1 is MNHNS and CDR2 is SASEGT in the germline V gene. This CDR3 is built from 18 residues. The CDR3 protein is CASSEALLLGLVTGELFF. CDR3 bases: TGTGCCAGCAGTGAAGCGCTTCTTCTGGGACTAGTAACCGGGGAGCTGTTTTTT.

V gene TRBV11-2 combines with J gene TRBJ1-4; TRBD1 is a possible D gene (6 bases). V gave up 3 bases and J gave up 2 bases, with 13 bases separating them. The CDR3 has 16 amino acids. Germline assignment: CDR1 SGHAT and CDR2 FQNNGV. For the CDR3, the DNA is TGTGCCAGCAGCTTGCAATCAGGGGTGACTAATGAAAAACTGTTTTTT. It translates to CASSLQSGVTNEKLFF. Based on the CDR3 plus reference TRBV11-2 and TRBJ1-4, the full variable domain is EAGVAQSPRYKIIEKRQSVAFWCNPISGHATLYWYQQILGQGPKLLIQFQNNGVVDDSQLPKDRFSAERLKGVDSTLKIQPAKLEDSAVYLCASSLQSGVTNEKLFFGSGTQLSVL.

The chain links TRBV24-1 to TRBJ2-7; D remains unclear. The CDR3 is 11 residues long. The V end was cut by 4 bases, the J end by 9 bases, with 9 bases between. Germline V lookup: CDR1 KGHDR, CDR2 SFDVKD. The DNA for the CDR3 is TGTGCCACCAGTGACTTATCGCGGCAGTACTTC. Translated, it gives CATSDLSRQYF.